This T cell receptor (beta chain) was documented in a study of blood T cell repertoires in COVID-19. On the study more broadly: Sites in the United States, Italy and Spain provided acute and convalescent COVID-19 samples. T cells, B-cell-depleted T cells, or PBMCs provided the cDNA or gDNA that served as material.

Original processing methods: How many nucleated cells were present was estimated from reference gene primer amplification. Here immunoSEQ multiplex PCR was the method, and the copy in TCRdb shows in-frame clones only, minus some. V and J calls and clone size come straight from that table; D and trimming were deduced from the DNA. The data show approximately 210,000 clones, roughly four fifths seen once. The CDR3 contains 16 residues. The V gene's germline CDR1 is LNHDA and CDR2 SQIVND (reference sequence). The ends lost 2 bases at V and 4 bases at J; junction bases unmatched: 8. This sequence originates from a woman in her thirties or forties with acute or convalescent COVID-19. Sequenced: peripheral blood. V and J are TRBV19 and TRBJ2-7; the match to TRBD2 covers 10 bases. CDR3 loop: CASSIRPSGGSYEQYF. The CDR3 bases are TGTGCCAGTAGTATAAGGCCTAGCGGGGGTTCTTACGAGCAGTACTTC.